This TCR beta chain was obtained from a study of CD8 T cells in Susac syndrome. The study's findings and limits: The TCR sequencing and HLA analysis in the study involved a relatively small number of individuals, as the study acknowledged.

The CDR3 contains 13 residues. From germline, CDR1 is KGHSH and CDR2 LQKENI. Trimming at V came to 5 bases and at J to 8 bases, leaving 7 bases not matched to a gene. On this clonotype itself: Antigen unknown.

A quantity of roughly 0.5 to 1 ug RNA underwent reverse transcription using random hexamers. TCR beta CDR3 was amplified by immunoSEQ multiplex PCR. This amplification extended across 54 Vbeta and 13 Jbeta segments. TCRdb itself ran the immunoSEQ multiplex PCR reads through MiXCR, one entry per CDR3 protein. This sample carries fewer than 300,000 distinct CDR3 sequences, approximately 81% of them seen once, and the ten largest clones take around 0.11%. The authors carried out high-throughput sequencing of TCR beta. They applied it to CD8+ and CD4+ T cells obtained from blood. It was treatment-naive patients with stable or active relapsing-remitting disease who made up the multiple sclerosis controls.

The V and J genes are TRBV18 and TRBJ1-1, with 8 bases fitting TRBD1. The receptor was isolated from a human donor with multiple sclerosis. The specimen was CD8+ T cells from PBMCs. The CDR3 DNA is TGTGCCAGCTCATCCGGACAGGGTGAGGAAGCTTTCTTT. Amino acid sequence: CASSSGQGEEAFF.